The next 24 T cell receptor beta chains were all read from a single sample in a study of cytomegalovirus exposure and HLA in healthy donors. The PCR made use of 60 Vbeta and 13 Jbeta primers. This table comes from immunoSEQ multiplex PCR, and its TCRdb copy is limited to in-frame clones, with some not included. The data contain around 150,000 clones, approximately 79% of them singletons. Sequences were obtained from PBMCs. All receptors come from a middle-aged man in good health and CMV-seropositive.

The gene calls are TRBV2 and TRBJ2-2; no firm D call. The CDR3 has 14 amino acids. The V end lost 2 bases, the J end lost 5 bases, and 9 bases lay between the germline ends. Germline V gene sequence: CDR1 SNHLY, CDR2 FYNNEI. CDR3: CASSERGRTGELFF. In DNA, the CDR3 is TGTGCCAGCAGTGAACGAGGCCGTACCGGGGAGCTGTTTTTT.

This clone appeared a few times. This chain joins TRBV4-2 and TRBJ2-7; TRBD2 matches 7 bases. This CDR3 spans 17 amino acids. V gave up 0 bases and J gave up 4 bases; unmatched junction bases: 12. Germline CDR1 and CDR2: LGHNA and YNFKEQ. CDR3 DNA sequence: TGTGCCAGCAGCCAAGAGCCGGCTAGCGGCGACGGGTACGAGCAGTACTTC. It specifies CASSQEPASGDGYEQYF.

The chain links TRBV9 to TRBJ2-7; tentatively, D is TRBD2 (5 bases). CDR1 and CDR2 from the germline V gene are SGDLS and YYNGEE. CDR3 length: 14 amino acids. Deletions cut 4 bases from V and 0 bases from J, with 11 bases between. The CDR3: CASSPWESSYEQYF. The CDR3 nucleotides are TGTGCCAGCAGCCCTTGGGAGAGCTCCTACGAGCAGTACTTC.

The rearrangement links TRBV19 to TRBJ2-7, with a tentative D call TRBD2 (6 bases). Germline CDR1 LNHDA, CDR2 SQIVND (reference sequence). V gave up 4 bases and J gave up 0 bases, with 7 bases separating them. This CDR3 region has 13 residues. CDR3 loop: CASSTGSSYEQYF. The CDR3 nucleotides read TGTGCCAGTAGTACCGGGAGCTCCTACGAGCAGTACTTC.

The genes are TRBV6-1 and TRBJ2-3; D is possibly TRBD1 (6 bases). The ends were cut back, 6 bases at V and 3 bases at J, with 13 bases in the middle. CDR3 length: 14 residues. The germline gives CDR1 MNHNS, CDR2 SASEGT. The CDR3 nucleotides are TGTGCCAGCAGCGCCCCGGGACAAACAGATACGCAGTATTTT. Translation gives CASSAPGQTDTQYF.

The genes are TRBV5-1 and TRBJ1-4, with a tentative D call TRBD1 (5 bases). The V and J ends lost 4 bases and 4 bases respectively, with 11 bases between them. CDR3 length: 14 amino acids. Germline V CDR1 and CDR2: SGHRS, YFSETQ. The CDR3 DNA reads as TGCGCCAGCAGCCAGGACACCTTTAATGAAAAACTGTTTTTT. Translation gives CASSQDTFNEKLFF.

This clone was observed a few times. The chain is built from TRBV5-1 and TRBJ2-2; 9 nucleotides align to TRBD1. Germline CDR1 SGHRS, CDR2 YFSETQ. V trimming: 4 bases; J trimming: 4 bases; junction bases outside the gene matches: 8. CDR3 length: 16 residues. CDR3 amino acids: CASSATGGQGTGELFF. The CDR3 DNA reads TGCGCCAGCAGCGCCACAGGGGGCCAAGGCACCGGGGAGCTGTTTTTT.

The chain has TRBV6-6 and TRBJ1-3, with 9 bases that match TRBD1. CDR3 length equals 14 residues. Germline CDR1 reads MNHNY; CDR2 reads SVGAGI (reference sequence). J was trimmed by 8 bases and V by 7 bases; bases with no gene match: 9. Here the CDR3 reads CASKTGTGPYTIYF. CDR3 nucleotide sequence: TGTGCCAGCAAGACAGGGACAGGGCCGTACACCATATATTTT.

This chain links TRBV7-6 with TRBJ2-1, with D unresolved. Trimming removed 1 base from V and 9 bases from J, with 19 bases in between. The CDR3 sequence is 16 residues long. Germline loops: CDR1 SGHVS, CDR2 FNYEAQ. Here the CDR3 reads CASSLVGPAVRSEQFF. The CDR3 coding sequence is TGTGCCAGCAGCTTAGTGGGTCCGGCAGTTCGGAGTGAGCAGTTCTTC.

V usage is TRBV28 and J usage is TRBJ2-1; 12 bases match TRBD2. Germline lookup yields CDR1 MDHEN and CDR2 SYDVKM. The V gene end was trimmed by 5 bases and the J gene end by 9 bases; junction bases not matched to a gene: 8. The CDR3 covers 15 residues. Here the CDR3 DNA reads TGTGCCAGCAGTACGGGACTAGCGGGTGTCAGTGAGCAGTTCTTC. The encoded protein is CASSTGLAGVSEQFF.

The V call is TRBV28, the J call TRBJ1-1; D is undetermined. Germline V gene data show CDR1 as MDHEN and CDR2 as SYDVKM. V lost 7 bases and J 0 bases, leaving 9 bases between the germline ends. This CDR3 region has 13 residues. Here the CDR3 DNA reads TGTGCCAGCAACAATCCATTGAACACTGAAGCTTTCTTT. Its protein product is CASNNPLNTEAFF.

The chain couples TRBV27 to TRBJ1-1; the match to TRBD1 covers 8 bases. The CDR3 consists of 15 residues. Losses at the gene ends were 3 bases for V and 5 bases for J; bases not matched to a gene: 8. The germline CDR1 and CDR2 sequences are MNHEY and SMNVEV (reference sequence). The CDR3 DNA follows: TGTGCCAGCAGTTTTTGGGCAGGGGGCTTGACTGAAGCTTTCTTT. Translating gives CASSFWAGGLTEAFF.

The rearrangement joins TRBV27 to TRBJ1-1; D is unclear. V was cut by 4 bases and J by 7 bases, with 10 bases left in between. The CDR3 is 12 amino acids. CDR1 is MNHEY, CDR2 SMNVEV, per germline (reference sequence). The DNA of the CDR3 is TGTGCCAGCAGTTCTGGGTCAGGTGAAGCTTTCTTT. Translated, it gives CASSSGSGEAFF.

V and J are TRBV10-3 and TRBJ1-3; a possible D gene is TRBD1 (6 bases). CDR1 is ENHRY and CDR2 is SYGVKD in the germline V gene. CDR3 length: 14 residues. The V end lost 4 bases, the J end lost 0 bases, and 7 bases lay between the germline ends. CDR3 protein: CAISGTVSGNTIYF. The CDR3, as DNA: TGTGCCATCAGTGGGACAGTCTCTGGAAACACCATATATTTT.

In this sample, this clone turned up a few times. The J gene is TRBJ2-5, the V gene TRBV20-1; 8 nucleotides match TRBD2. The CDR3 totals 11 residues. With V trimmed by 0 bases and J by 11 bases, 2 bases remained unmatched. CDR1 and CDR2 (germline): DFQATT, SNEGSKA (reference sequence). The CDR3 is CSARDGRGQYF. The CDR3 coding sequence is TGCAGTGCTAGAGACGGGAGGGGGCAGTACTTC.

The chain links TRBV7-9 to TRBJ2-5, with 11 nucleotides matching TRBD2. This CDR3 region has 14 residues. The J segment lost 5 bases and the V segment lost 5 bases, leaving 4 bases of the junction unmatched. CDR1 and CDR2 (germline): SEHNR, FQNEAQ (reference sequence). CDR3 DNA sequence: TGTGCCAGCAGCACCTTAGCGGGAGGGGAGACCCAGTACTTC. Translating gives CASSTLAGGETQYF. Drawing the rest from reference TRBV7-9 and TRBJ2-5, the complete variable domain is DTGVSQNPRHKITKRGQNVTFRCDPISEHNRLYWYRQTLGQGPEFLTYFQNEAQLEKSRLLSDRFSAERPKGSFSTLEIQRTEQGDSAMYLCASSTLAGGETQYFGPGTRLLVL.

The CDR3 loop is CAWGTGGSGNTIYF. The CDR3 DNA sequence: TGTGCCTGGGGGACAGGGGGTTCTGGAAACACCATATATTTT. The chain uses TRBV30 and TRBJ1-3; TRBD1 aligns across 11 bases. The CDR3 consists of 14 residues. Germline assignment: CDR1 GTSNPN and CDR2 SVGIG (reference sequence). Trimming took 5 bases from V and 1 from J; bases not matched to a gene: 1.

V is TRBV27 and J is TRBJ2-6; D gene unclear. Trimming removed 5 bases at V and 0 bases at J, with 8 bases between. The CDR3 totals 15 residues. Germline lookup yields CDR1 MNHEY and CDR2 SMNVEV (reference sequence). The CDR3 bases are TGTGCCAGCAGTCCCGCCGGCTCTGGGGCCAACGTCCTGACTTTC. As protein: CASSPAGSGANVLTF.

This clone was seen only once. The rearrangement links TRBV6-4 to TRBJ2-3; 8 bases are shared with TRBD2. The V gene's germline CDR1 is MRHNA and CDR2 SNTAGT. The CDR3 runs to 15 residues. V dropped 4 bases and J dropped 0; count of bases not matched to a gene: 3. CDR3 coding DNA: TGTGCCAGCAGTGTAGCGGGGCGTAGCACAGATACGCAGTATTTT. This codes for CASSVAGRSTDTQYF.

This chain links TRBV27 with TRBJ2-5; 12 bases fit TRBD2. Per the germline V gene, CDR1 is MNHEY and CDR2 is SMNVEV (reference sequence). The CDR3 contains 16 residues. Trimming removed 5 bases from V and 5 bases from J; junction bases left unmatched: 9. The CDR3 DNA reads TGTGCCAGCAGTAAGACTAGCGGGAGCGGCGGGGAGACCCAGTACTTC. Its protein product is CASSKTSGSGGETQYF.

V and J are TRBV2 and TRBJ2-7; 9 nucleotides match TRBD1. Germline lookup yields CDR1 SNHLY and CDR2 FYNNEI. Trimming removed 7 bases from V and 3 bases from J; junction bases left unmatched: 4. The CDR3 length is 13 residues. The CDR3, as DNA: TGTGCCAGCATCCAGGGACAGGGCTACGAGCAGTACTTC. This codes for CASIQGQGYEQYF.

V gene TRBV5-5 combines with J gene TRBJ1-3; possibly TRBD1 for D (5 bases). Deletions cut 3 bases from V and 5 bases from J, with 12 bases between. The germline gives CDR1 SGHKS, CDR2 YYEKEE (reference sequence). This CDR3 is 14 amino acids long. CDR3 residues: CASSCGGVRNTIYF. The CDR3 nucleotides are TGTGCCAGCAGCTGTGGGGGGGTTCGAAACACCATATATTTT.

The rearrangement links TRBV30 to TRBJ2-3; D perhaps matches TRBD1 (5 bases). The CDR3 spans 15 residues. V was trimmed by 1 base and J by 2 bases, leaving 13 bases between them. Germline-derived CDR1 and CDR2 are GTSNPN and SVGIG (reference sequence). CDR3 bases: TGTGCCTGGAGTGCGGTGGGGCGATACACAGATACGCAGTATTTT. As protein: CAWSAVGRYTDTQYF.

This clone was seen a handful of times. The chain combines TRBV2 with TRBJ2-5; D call uncertain. The DNA matches TRBJ2-7 better at its end, which makes the J call doubtful. The CDR3 sequence is 12 residues long. Germline V lookup: CDR1 SNHLY, CDR2 FYNNEI. CDR3 amino acids: CASSELTYEQYF. CDR3 sequence (DNA): TGTGCCAGCAGTGAATTAACCTACGAGCAGTACTTC.